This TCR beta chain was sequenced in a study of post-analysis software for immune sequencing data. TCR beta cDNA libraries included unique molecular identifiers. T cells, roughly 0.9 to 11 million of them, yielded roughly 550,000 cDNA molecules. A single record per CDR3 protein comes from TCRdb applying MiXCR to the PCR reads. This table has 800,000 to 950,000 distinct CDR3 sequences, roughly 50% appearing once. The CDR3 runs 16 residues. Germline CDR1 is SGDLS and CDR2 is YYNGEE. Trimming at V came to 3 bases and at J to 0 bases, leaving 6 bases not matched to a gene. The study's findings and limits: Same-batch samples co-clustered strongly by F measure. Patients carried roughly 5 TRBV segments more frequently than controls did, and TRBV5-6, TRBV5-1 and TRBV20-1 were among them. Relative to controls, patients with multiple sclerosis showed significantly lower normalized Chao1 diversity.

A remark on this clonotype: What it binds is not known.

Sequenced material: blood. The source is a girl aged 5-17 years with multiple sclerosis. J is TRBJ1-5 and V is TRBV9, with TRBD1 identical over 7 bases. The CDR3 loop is CASSATGYPSNQPQHF. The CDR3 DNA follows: TGTGCCAGCAGCGCGACAGGGTACCCTAGCAATCAGCCCCAGCATTTT.